Below are 27 T cell receptor beta chains sequenced from a single sample in a study of T cells after yellow fever vaccination. TCRdb analysed the 5' RACE reads with MiXCR anew, one entry per CDR3 protein. Seen here are 550,000 or so distinct CDR3 sequences, 15% to 20% observed once, and the top ten hold more than 13%. The specimen was PBMCs, collected 15 days after the yellow fever booster vaccination. All receptors derive from a man younger than 40 who received the YFV17D yellow fever vaccine.

V gene TRBV11-1 combines with J gene TRBJ2-7; no firm D call. Germline-derived CDR1 and CDR2 are SGHAT and FQDESV (reference sequence). V lost 1 base to trimming and J lost 3 bases, with 19 bases between them. The CDR3 contains 17 residues. The CDR3 spells CASSLVWPEMNYYEQYF. In DNA form, the CDR3 reads TGTGCCAGCAGCTTAGTTTGGCCGGAAATGAATTACTACGAGCAGTACTTC.

The V call is TRBV20-1, the J call TRBJ2-1; weak D call: TRBD2 (6 bases). CDR3 length equals 14 residues. V was pared by 6 bases and J by 3 bases, with 15 bases between. CDR1 is DFQATT and CDR2 is SNEGSKA in the germline V gene (reference sequence). The CDR3 DNA reads as TGCAGTGCCCTTCTCGGGAGTCGCTACAATGAGCAGTTCTTC. Translated, it gives CSALLGSRYNEQFF.

This clonotype was counted only a few times. The chain links TRBV6-1 to TRBJ2-7; TRBD1 agrees at 9 bases. This CDR3 spans 14 amino acids. Trimming removed 5 bases from V and 6 bases from J; junction bases left unmatched: 8. Germline V gene data show CDR1 as MNHNS and CDR2 as SASEGT. The CDR3, as DNA: TGTGCCAGCAGTCTTTACAGGGGGCTATTCGAGCAGTACTTC. Translating it yields CASSLYRGLFEQYF.

Only a few counts were recorded for this clonotype. V gene TRBV12-5 combines with J gene TRBJ2-1; the D is unclear. V lost 3 bases, J lost 3 bases, and 3 bases lay in between. The CDR3 extends over 12 amino acids. CDR1 and CDR2 from the germline V gene are LGHNT and FRNRAP. CDR3 sequence: CASGFSYNEQFF. The CDR3 region has the DNA TGTGCTAGTGGTTTTAGCTACAATGAGCAGTTCTTC.

The chain joins TRBV5-1 to TRBJ2-1, with 10 bases identical to TRBD2. The ends lost 6 bases at V and 1 base at J; junction bases unmatched: 7. CDR1 is SGHRS, CDR2 YFSETQ, per germline. The CDR3 covers 16 residues. CDR3 DNA: TGCGCCAGCATCCTAGATAGCGGGAGGTCCTACAATGAGCAGTTCTTC. Its translation: CASILDSGRSYNEQFF.

The chain has TRBV28 and TRBJ2-7; D remains ambiguous. Trimming pared 2 bases from V and 4 bases from J, leaving 9 bases between. The CDR3 loop spans 13 amino acids. Per germline, CDR1 MDHEN and CDR2 SYDVKM. CDR3: CASSLANYYEQYF. In DNA form, the CDR3 reads TGTGCCAGCAGTTTAGCCAATTATTACGAGCAGTACTTC.

V and J are TRBV7-2 and TRBJ2-4; D gene uncertain. Germline V lookup: CDR1 SGHTA, CDR2 FQGNSA. Trimming shortened V by 5 bases and J by 3 bases, and 14 bases separated the two germline ends. The CDR3 spans 15 residues. CDR3 in DNA: TGTGCCAGCAGCCCGATAGCATTTGGCAAAAACATTCAGTACTTC. This gives the protein CASSPIAFGKNIQYF. Variable domain in full (rest from reference TRBV7-2 and TRBJ2-4): GAGVSQSPSNKVTEKGKDVELRCDPISGHTALYWYRQSLGQGLEFLIYFQGNSAPDKSGLPSDRFSAERTGGSVSTLTIQRTQQEDSAVYLCASSPIAFGKNIQYFGAGTRLSVL.

This clonotype appeared a few times. This chain joins TRBV7-2 and TRBJ2-5; 11 positions agree with TRBD2. The germline gives CDR1 SGHTA, CDR2 FQGNSA. With 4 bases clipped from V and 5 bases from J, the junction kept 12 bases outside the gene matches. CDR3 size: 17 residues. In DNA form, the CDR3 reads TGTGCCAGCAGCTCAACTAGCGGGAGTATAAGGAGGGAGACCCAGTACTTC. It yields the protein CASSSTSGSIRRETQYF.

This clonotype was counted between two and nine times. The chain employs TRBV3-1 and TRBJ2-5; D is unresolved. In germline, CDR1 is LGHDT, CDR2 YNNKEL (reference sequence). Between the trimmed V and J ends, which lost 0 bases and 1 base, there was a span of 6 bases. This CDR3 is 14 amino acids long. The CDR3 nucleotides are TGTGCCAGCAGCCAAGAGACCATCCAAGAGACCCAGTACTTC. Encoded protein: CASSQETIQETQYF.

A note on this clonotype: One junction end disagrees with the germline gene, perhaps due to a read error. The CDR3 bases are TGCTGTGCTAGGTCTCTAGCGGGAGATTCCTACAATGAGCAGTTCTTC. Translating it yields CCARSLAGDSYNEQFF. The V gene is TRBV20-1, the J gene TRBJ2-1; 10 bases fit TRBD2. Germline V gives CDR1 DFQATT, CDR2 SNEGSKA (reference sequence). CDR3 length equals 16 residues.

The chain carries TRBV15 and TRBJ2-7; D ambiguous. The V gene lost 0 bases and the J gene lost 1 base, with 19 bases spanning the gap. CDR1 is LNHNV, CDR2 YYDKDF, per germline (reference sequence). The CDR3 is made up of 18 amino acids. The CDR3 protein is CATSRDSGRTIVSYEQYF. The CDR3 DNA reads as TGTGCCACCAGCAGAGATTCCGGTAGGACGATAGTTTCCTACGAGCAGTACTTC.

The J gene is TRBJ2-7, the V gene TRBV20-1, with D perhaps given as TRBD1 or TRBD2 (6 bases each). From germline, CDR1 is DFQATT and CDR2 SNEGSKA (reference sequence). V lost 6 bases and J lost 5, with 17 bases in between. This CDR3 contains 13 residues. Here the CDR3 reads CSARSGAHDEQYF. The CDR3, as DNA: TGCAGTGCAAGGTCGGGGGCGCATGACGAGCAGTACTTC.

The J gene is TRBJ2-7, the V gene TRBV5-1; tentatively, D is TRBD1 or TRBD2 (5 bases each). V was trimmed by 4 bases and J by 2 bases, leaving 19 bases between them. CDR3 size: 16 residues. CDR1 is SGHRS, CDR2 YFSETQ, per germline. The CDR3 spells CASSPTSTGRPYEQYF. The CDR3 nucleotides read TGCGCCAGCAGCCCCACCTCGACGGGACGGCCCTACGAGCAGTACTTC. Full variable domain (remainder filled in from reference TRBV5-1 and TRBJ2-7): KAGVTQTPRYLIKTRGQQVTLSCSPISGHRSVSWYQQTPGQGLQFLFEYFSETQRNKGNFPGRFSGRQFSNSRSEMNVSTLELGDSALYLCASSPTSTGRPYEQYFGPGTRLTVT.

A few counts support this clonotype. This chain joins TRBV20-1 and TRBJ1-1; 8 bases fit TRBD1. This CDR3 has 16 amino acids. V trimming: 4 bases; J trimming: 4 bases; junction bases outside the gene matches: 14. Germline CDR1 reads DFQATT; CDR2 reads SNEGSKA (reference sequence). CDR3 protein: CSANSDRVFLSTEAFF. As DNA, the CDR3 is TGCAGTGCTAACTCGGACAGGGTTTTCCTAAGCACTGAAGCTTTCTTT.

This clonotype came up a few times. V gene TRBV5-1 combines with J gene TRBJ2-7; D gene unclear. In germline, CDR1 is SGHRS, CDR2 YFSETQ. The CDR3 consists of 10 residues. V was trimmed by 10 bases and J by 5 bases, leaving 10 bases between them. CDR3 nucleotide sequence: TGCGCCGCCCTGAGACACGAGCAGTACTTC. Its protein is CAALRHEQYF.

The chain uses TRBV5-1 and TRBJ2-1; 9 bases agree with TRBD1. Germline V CDR1 and CDR2: SGHRS, YFSETQ. This CDR3 region has 15 residues. Trimming at V came to 4 bases and at J to 7 bases, leaving 9 bases not matched to a gene. The CDR3 region is CASSRSGQGGNEQFF. The CDR3 DNA reads as TGCGCCAGCAGCCGGTCGGGACAGGGAGGTAATGAGCAGTTCTTC.

The chain joins TRBV12-3 or TRBV12-4 to TRBJ2-7; D is tentatively TRBD1 or TRBD2 (5 bases each). This CDR3 comprises 13 residues. The V gene lost 6 bases and the J gene lost 6 bases, with 15 bases spanning the gap. DNA of the CDR3: TGTGCCAGCAGCCTAGGGGAGAGGGGCGAGCAGTACTTC. Residues: CASSLGERGEQYF.

The genes are TRBV6-1 and TRBJ2-1; TRBD2 is a possible D gene (6 bases). The CDR3 loop spans 13 amino acids. Trimming left V 11 bases short and J 5 bases short, with 16 bases between. CDR1 and CDR2 (germline): MNHNS, SASEGT. CDR3 sequence reads: CASGTPPNNEQFF. CDR3 coding DNA: TGTGCCTCCGGGACTCCCCCCAACAATGAGCAGTTCTTC.

This clonotype was detected a few times. The V call is TRBV29-1, the J call TRBJ2-2; D not resolved. This CDR3 comprises 13 residues. V lost 1 base, J lost 6 bases, and 9 bases lay in between. The germline CDR1 and CDR2 sequences are SQVTM and ANQGSEA. CDR3 region: CSVEGGEAGELFF. The DNA for the CDR3 is TGCAGCGTTGAAGGTGGGGAAGCCGGGGAGCTGTTTTTT.

V usage is TRBV7-2 and J usage is TRBJ2-7, with D possibly TRBD1 on 5 matching bases. V lost 5 bases to trimming and J lost 1 base, with 12 bases between them. This CDR3 is 14 amino acids long. Germline V lookup: CDR1 SGHTA, CDR2 FQGNSA. The CDR3 sequence is CASSPRQLSYEQYF. Written as DNA, the CDR3 is TGTGCCAGCAGCCCCCGACAGCTATCCTACGAGCAGTACTTC.

The chain's CDR3 is CASRWTSGSGADTQYF. The CDR3 DNA reads as TGTGCCAGCAGATGGACTAGCGGGAGTGGGGCAGATACGCAGTATTTT. The V gene is TRBV6-1, the J gene TRBJ2-3; 13 nucleotides agree with TRBD2. V trimming: 6 bases; J trimming: 4 bases; junction bases outside the gene matches: 7. Germline CDR1 and CDR2: MNHNS and SASEGT. CDR3 length equals 16 residues.

In this sample, this clonotype turned up a few times. This chain joins TRBV12-3 or TRBV12-4 and TRBJ1-6, with D maybe TRBD1 (6 bases). This CDR3 is 17 amino acids long. V was shortened by 5 bases and J by 0 bases, with 14 bases between the two germline ends. For the CDR3, the DNA is TGTGCCAGCAGTCCCGGGCAGGGGAGCTCCTATAATTCACCCCTCCACTTT. Translation gives CASSPGQGSSYNSPLHF.

V is TRBV5-8 and J is TRBJ1-2, with D possibly TRBD1 on 6 matching bases. The CDR3 loop spans 13 amino acids. Trimming stripped 4 bases from V and 4 bases from J, with 11 bases between. In germline, CDR1 is SGHTS, CDR2 YDEGEE. CDR3 nucleotides: TGTGCCAGCAGCGGAACAGGGACCTATGGCTACACCTTC. Translating gives CASSGTGTYGYTF.

V is TRBV12-3 or TRBV12-4 and J is TRBJ2-3; D unclear. V gave up 1 base and J gave up 2 bases, with 13 bases separating them. CDR3 length: 16 residues. The CDR3 here is CASSLGVRRTTDTQYF. CDR3 in DNA: TGTGCCAGCAGTTTAGGTGTCAGGAGAACCACAGATACGCAGTATTTT.

The chain links TRBV28 to TRBJ2-7; 12 bases match TRBD2. Germline loops: CDR1 MDHEN, CDR2 SYDVKM. This CDR3 comprises 15 residues. The V and J ends lost 6 bases and 2 bases, in that order; junction bases with no gene match: 5. As DNA, the CDR3 is TGTGCCAGCAGACCGAGACTAGCGGGAGCCTACGAGCAGTACTTC. Its translation: CASRPRLAGAYEQYF.

This clonotype has just a few counts. The chain uses TRBV5-5 and TRBJ2-1; D unresolved. The CDR3 is made up of 15 amino acids. The germline V and J ends were trimmed by 2 bases and 2 bases, with 11 bases remaining between them. Germline CDR1 and CDR2: SGHKS and YYEKEE (reference sequence). CDR3: CASSLRNVAYNEQFF. DNA for the CDR3: TGTGCCAGCAGCTTACGAAACGTCGCCTACAATGAGCAGTTCTTC.

This clonotype was seen ten or more times. The V gene is TRBV29-1, the J gene TRBJ2-7; D unclear. CDR1 and CDR2 (germline): SQVTM, ANQGSEA. V shed 5 bases and J shed 5 bases, with 16 bases lying between them. CDR3 length equals 13 residues. CDR3 DNA sequence: TGCAGCGTTAAAGGCCTGCCGAAGGACGAGCAGTACTTC. Amino acid sequence: CSVKGLPKDEQYF.